One sample yielded the 32 T cell receptor beta chains listed below, sequenced in a study of cytomegalovirus exposure and HLA in healthy donors. Amplification used 60 Vbeta primers and 13 Jbeta primers. TCRdb's table, derived via immunoSEQ multiplex PCR, lists solely in-frame clones and lacks some. The repertoire holds about 210,000 clones, with about 81% as singletons. Sequencing was done on a sample of PBMCs. These TCRs come from a man aged 40-50 years in good health and CMV-seropositive.

The chain carries TRBV10-3 and TRBJ2-1; 10 bases match TRBD2. The CDR3 loop spans 17 amino acids. Looked up from germline, CDR1 is ENHRY and CDR2 is SYGVKD. Trimming took 0 bases from V and 5 from J; bases not matched to a gene: 7. The DNA for the CDR3 is TGTGCCATCAGTGAGTCGGGAATAACTAGCGGGAACAATGAGCAGTTCTTC. Translating it yields CAISESGITSGNNEQFF.

The genes are TRBV27 and TRBJ2-2; TRBD2 is a possible D gene (5 bases). The V and J ends lost 2 bases and 7 bases respectively, with 11 bases between them. CDR3 length: 14 residues. Germline CDR1 reads MNHEY; CDR2 reads SMNVEV (reference sequence). In nucleotides, the CDR3 is TGTGCCAGCAGTTTAGGTTCGGGAAACGGGGAGCTGTTTTTT. Encoded protein: CASSLGSGNGELFF.

The genes are TRBV18 and TRBJ2-7, with a weak D call TRBD2 (7 bases). Trimming stripped 6 bases from V and 1 base from J, with 16 bases between. CDR1 is KGHSH and CDR2 is LQKENI in the germline V gene. The CDR3 spans 15 residues. CDR3 DNA sequence: TGTGCCAGCTCGGGAGGAGGGGGAGGGTCCTACGAGCAGTACTTC. Translating gives CASSGGGGGSYEQYF.

The V and J genes are TRBV4-1 and TRBJ2-6; a weak D match, TRBD2 (7 bases). In germline, CDR1 is MGHRA, CDR2 YSYEKL. CDR3 length: 17 residues. Between the trimmed V and J ends, which lost 0 bases and 3 bases, there was a span of 12 bases. CDR3 sequence reads: CASSQEAGAVGANVLTF. In DNA form, the CDR3 reads TGCGCCAGCAGCCAAGAGGCGGGGGCGGTTGGGGCCAACGTCCTGACTTTC.

Regarding this clone: Being one base from a much bigger clone, this may be a read error. The V gene is TRBV11-3, the J gene TRBJ2-2, with D unclear. Trimming left V 5 bases short and J 6 bases short, with 7 bases between. The CDR3 is 12 amino acids. The germline CDR1 and CDR2 sequences are SGHNT and YENEEA. CDR3 sequence reads: CASSPGSGELFF. The CDR3 coding sequence is TGTGCCAGCAGCCCAGGATCCGGGGAGCTGTTTTTT.

The CDR3 DNA is TGTGCCAGTAGTATGTGGGGGGTGAATGAGCAGTTCTTC. It is translated as CASSMWGVNEQFF. The J gene is TRBJ2-1, the V gene TRBV19; tentatively, D is TRBD2 (6 bases). Germline V gene sequence: CDR1 LNHDA, CDR2 SQIVND (reference sequence). Trimming removed 3 bases from V and 7 bases from J, with 10 bases in between. This CDR3 is 13 amino acids long.

The chain is built from TRBV5-6 and TRBJ2-7, with TRBD2 as a possible D gene (5 bases). Germline CDR1 SGHDT, CDR2 YYEEEE. The V end lost 6 bases, the J end lost 0 bases, and 16 bases lay between the germline ends. This CDR3 has 15 residues. CDR3 nucleotide sequence: TGTGCCAGCACAGCCCTAATGGGGAGCTCCTACGAGCAGTACGTC. Residues: CASTALMGSSYEQYV.

The CDR3 nucleotides read TGTGCCAGCAGCTTATGGAGCCCGGATGCCGGGGAGCTGTTTTTT. Translating gives CASSLWSPDAGELFF. The chain joins TRBV7-8 to TRBJ2-2; no reliable D call. The V and J ends lost 2 bases and 6 bases respectively, with 13 bases between them. This CDR3 has 15 amino acids. The germline gives CDR1 SGHVS, CDR2 FQNEAQ.

J is TRBJ1-2 and V is TRBV9; TRBD1 aligns across 9 bases. The CDR3 runs to 15 residues. With V trimmed by 3 bases and J by 4 bases, 7 bases remained unmatched. From germline, CDR1 is SGDLS and CDR2 YYNGEE. CDR3 sequence: CASSATGGSSYGYTF. CDR3 nucleotides: TGTGCCAGCAGCGCAACAGGGGGCAGTAGCTATGGCTACACCTTC. Full variable domain (outside the CDR3, taken from reference TRBV9 and TRBJ1-2): DSGVTQTPKHLITATGQRVTLRCSPRSGDLSVYWYQQSLDQGLQFLIQYYNGEERAKGNILERFSAQQFPDLHSELNLSSLELGDSALYFCASSATGGSSYGYTFGSGTRLTVV.

The J gene is TRBJ2-3, the V gene TRBV7-9, with D tentatively TRBD1 (5 bases). Germline V gives CDR1 SEHNR, CDR2 FQNEAQ (reference sequence). The CDR3 runs to 15 residues. The V end lost 5 bases, the J end lost 5 bases, and 17 bases lay between the germline ends. The CDR3 loop reads CASSDYNGAGDTQYF. The DNA for the CDR3 is TGTGCCAGCAGCGATTACAATGGGGCAGGAGATACGCAGTATTTT.

The rearrangement joins TRBV10-1 to TRBJ2-3, with D unclear. The germline V and J ends were trimmed by 4 bases and 0 bases, with 11 bases remaining between them. Germline V gene lookup returns CDR1 WNHNN and CDR2 SYGVQD (reference sequence). The CDR3 has 15 residues. The CDR3 is CASSVGAPSTDTQYF. CDR3 DNA: TGCGCCAGCAGTGTCGGAGCACCAAGCACAGATACGCAGTATTTT.

V and J are TRBV5-6 and TRBJ1-4; D possibly corresponds to TRBD1 (5 bases). CDR1 is SGHDT, CDR2 YYEEEE, per germline. V lost 5 bases and J 10 bases, leaving 18 bases between the germline ends. The CDR3 has 14 amino acids. The CDR3 is CASSVAAGFGKLFF. CDR3 coding DNA: TGTGCCAGCAGTGTAGCCGCAGGGTTTGGAAAACTGTTTTTT.

In this sample, this clone turned up a few times. One end of the junction does not line up with germline, which may come from a read error. The CDR3 here is CASSLAASGRPYEQYF. The CDR3, as DNA: TGTGCTAGCAGCTTAGCAGCTAGCGGGAGGCCCTACGAGCAGTACTTC. The chain links TRBV7-7 to TRBJ2-7, with TRBD2 matching 11 bases. The CDR3 runs to 16 residues. The V gene's germline CDR1 is SSHAT and CDR2 FNYEAQ (reference sequence).

The chain has TRBV29-1 and TRBJ2-1; 8 bases match TRBD2. The ends lost 4 bases at V and 9 bases at J; junction bases unmatched: 8. CDR1 is SQVTM, CDR2 ANQGSEA, per germline. The CDR3 is 13 amino acids. CDR3 residues: CSVGPSGSGEQFF. The CDR3 nucleotides are TGCAGCGTTGGCCCAAGCGGGAGTGGTGAGCAGTTCTTC.

This clone was counted between two and nine times. The V call is TRBV2, the J call TRBJ2-7, with 14 positions matching TRBD2. This CDR3 contains 16 residues. Germline V gene sequence: CDR1 SNHLY, CDR2 FYNNEI. With V trimmed by 6 bases and J by 2 bases, 6 bases remained unmatched. CDR3 residues: CASRGGLAGGPYEQYF. The CDR3 DNA is TGTGCCAGCAGGGGAGGACTAGCGGGAGGACCCTACGAGCAGTACTTC.

The chain combines TRBV6-1 with TRBJ2-5; the D gene is possibly TRBD1 (5 bases). With the DNA end fitting TRBJ2-7 better, the J assignment may be wrong. Germline CDR1 MNHNS, CDR2 SASEGT. This CDR3 contains 14 residues. The CDR3 reads CASSGTGHQYEQYF. As DNA, the CDR3 is TGTGCCAGCAGTGGAACCGGACACCAATACGAGCAGTACTTC.

This rearrangement joins TRBV19 to TRBJ1-5; perhaps TRBD1 as D (5 bases). The V gene's germline CDR1 is LNHDA and CDR2 SQIVND (reference sequence). This CDR3 comprises 15 residues. V gave up 1 base and J gave up 5 bases, with 12 bases separating them. CDR3 region: CASSIGLRVYQPQHF. The CDR3 DNA reads as TGTGCCAGTAGTATAGGTCTCAGGGTATATCAGCCCCAGCATTTT.

Notes on this clone: Other nucleotide sequences from this sample produce the same CDR3. This chain connects TRBV9 to TRBJ2-7, with 8 bases aligning to TRBD2. The CDR3 is made up of 15 amino acids. Germline V gene sequence: CDR1 SGDLS, CDR2 YYNGEE. The V and J ends lost 0 bases and 0 bases, in that order; junction bases with no gene match: 2. Here the CDR3 reads CASSVGAGGSYEQYF. CDR3 coding DNA: TGTGCCAGCAGCGTAGGGGCGGGAGGCTCCTACGAGCAGTACTTC.

The V gene is TRBV19, the J gene TRBJ1-1, with D possibly matching TRBD1 (5 bases). Germline CDR1 and CDR2: LNHDA and SQIVND (reference sequence). The CDR3 sequence is 13 residues long. The V and J ends lost 8 bases and 5 bases respectively, with 15 bases between them. This CDR3 is CASPRPGGTEAFF. CDR3 DNA: TGTGCCAGTCCAAGGCCGGGGGGGACTGAAGCTTTCTTT. The variable domain in full, completed from reference TRBV19 and TRBJ1-1, reads DGGITQSPKYLFRKEGQNVTLSCEQNLNHDAMYWYRQDPGQGLRLIYYSQIVNDFQKGDIAEGYSVSREKKESFPLTVTSAQKNPTAFYLCASPRPGGTEAFFGQGTRLTVV.

This clone appeared a few times. CDR3 DNA sequence: TGTGCCAGCAGCGTAGCCGTAGCGCATGAGCAGTTCTTC. Protein: CASSVAVAHEQFF. This chain connects TRBV9 to TRBJ2-1; a possible D gene is TRBD2 (5 bases). Per germline, CDR1 SGDLS and CDR2 YYNGEE. The length of the CDR3 is 13 residues. Between the trimmed V and J ends, which lost 0 bases and 8 bases, there was a span of 9 bases.

This chain uses TRBV7-8 with TRBJ2-5, with D perhaps TRBD2 (6 bases). V was trimmed by 2 bases and J by 5 bases, leaving 21 bases between them. Germline lookup yields CDR1 SGHVS and CDR2 FQNEAQ. The CDR3 loop spans 17 amino acids. In DNA form, the CDR3 reads TGTGCCAGCAGCTTAAGGCCAAAAGGGACTCAGGAGGAGACCCAGTACTTC. Translated, it gives CASSLRPKGTQEETQYF.

This clone was recorded a few times. The chain links TRBV25-1 to TRBJ2-3; 9 bases line up with TRBD2. Per germline, CDR1 MGHDK and CDR2 SYGVNS. With 7 bases clipped from V and 5 bases from J, the junction kept 10 bases outside the gene matches. The CDR3 is 15 amino acids. This chain's CDR3 is CASKSSGKGRDTQYF. In DNA, the CDR3 is TGTGCCAGCAAGTCTAGCGGGAAAGGTAGAGATACGCAGTATTTT.

This clone was detected only a few times. CDR3 protein: CASSKTSGRAGNEQFF. The CDR3 DNA follows: TGTGCCAGTAGTAAAACTAGCGGGAGGGCCGGGAATGAGCAGTTCTTC. This chain uses TRBV19 with TRBJ2-1; 13 bases align to TRBD2. J lost 7 bases, V lost 4 bases, and 7 bases had no gene match. Germline V gene sequence: CDR1 LNHDA, CDR2 SQIVND (reference sequence). The CDR3 sequence is 16 residues long.

This rearrangement joins TRBV28 to TRBJ1-1, with 11 bases fitting TRBD1. This CDR3 is 15 amino acids long. The V gene end was trimmed by 4 bases and the J gene end by 3 bases; junction bases not matched to a gene: 4. CDR1 is MDHEN and CDR2 is SYDVKM in the germline V gene. The CDR3 DNA is TGTGCCAGCAGTTCCCGGACAGGGGGCGACACTGAAGCTTTCTTT. This translates into CASSSRTGGDTEAFF.

CDR3 protein: CASSLVEYGYTF. The CDR3 DNA reads TGTGCCAGCAGTTTAGTGGAGTATGGCTACACCTTC. The V gene is TRBV28, the J gene TRBJ1-2; no clear D gene. Germline CDR1 MDHEN, CDR2 SYDVKM. The CDR3 loop spans 12 amino acids. Trimming took off 2 bases at V and 5 bases at J, with 6 bases between the two ends.

The CDR3: CASSPDGEGREETQYF. CDR3 bases: TGTGCCAGTAGCCCCGACGGCGAGGGTAGGGAAGAGACCCAGTACTTC. V is TRBV19 and J is TRBJ2-5, with D perhaps matching TRBD2 (5 bases). V lost 6 bases and J lost 3, with 20 bases in between. The CDR3 has 16 residues. Germline V gene sequence: CDR1 LNHDA, CDR2 SQIVND (reference sequence).

The CDR3 region is CAKPPTPGEQYV. CDR3 nucleotide sequence: TGTGCCAAACCCCCAACCCCGGGGGAGCAGTACGTC. This sequence joins TRBV19 and TRBJ2-7, with D possibly TRBD2 on 5 matching bases. V gave up 10 bases and J gave up 7 bases, with 17 bases separating them. Germline-derived CDR1 and CDR2 are LNHDA and SQIVND (reference sequence). CDR3 length: 12 residues.

The gene calls are TRBV5-6 and TRBJ2-7; 7 bases line up with TRBD2. The CDR3 is made up of 14 amino acids. Trimming removed 4 bases from V and 2 bases from J; junction bases left unmatched: 6. Germline V lookup: CDR1 SGHDT, CDR2 YYEEEE. The CDR3 DNA reads TGTGCCAGCAGCAGCTCACTAGCGCCCTACGAGCAGTACGTC. This gives the protein CASSSSLAPYEQYV.

J is TRBJ2-2 and V is TRBV5-6; no clear D. The CDR3 totals 13 residues. V gave up 4 bases and J gave up 2 bases, with 6 bases separating them. CDR1 is SGHDT and CDR2 is YYEEEE in the germline V gene. The CDR3 sequence is CASSMRNTGELFF. Here the CDR3 DNA reads TGTGCCAGCAGCATGCGTAACACCGGGGAGCTGTTTTTT.

This chain uses TRBV2 with TRBJ2-4; 7 nucleotides align to TRBD1. The V and J ends lost 3 bases and 0 bases, in that order; junction bases with no gene match: 8. The CDR3 runs to 17 residues. The V gene's germline CDR1 is SNHLY and CDR2 FYNNEI. The CDR3 DNA reads TGTGCCAGCAGTGAGCCTCAACAGGGGCTAGCCAAAAACATTCAGTACTTC. Protein: CASSEPQQGLAKNIQYF.

This chain connects TRBV2 to TRBJ2-7, with 7 bases identical to TRBD1. In germline, CDR1 is SNHLY, CDR2 FYNNEI. Trimming removed 3 bases from V and 2 bases from J; junction bases left unmatched: 7. The CDR3 loop spans 15 amino acids. The CDR3 protein is CASSESGQATYEQYF. For the CDR3, the DNA is TGTGCCAGCAGTGAGTCTGGACAGGCTACCTACGAGCAGTACTTC.

The chain carries TRBV29-1 and TRBJ1-4; maybe TRBD1 (6 bases). Trimming left V 5 bases short and J 8 bases short, with 15 bases between. This CDR3 contains 13 residues. Per germline, CDR1 SQVTM and CDR2 ANQGSEA. The CDR3 DNA reads as TGCAGCGTTACGACAGGAAAGGGAGAAAAACTGTTTTTT. Translating gives CSVTTGKGEKLFF.